The present TCR beta chain was sequenced within a study of neurological immune-mediated disorders. From the 5' RACE reads, TCRdb called clonotypes with MiXCR, one entry per CDR3 protein. The sample includes 39,000 or so distinct CDR3 sequences, more than 2% of them seen just once. Study conclusions and caveats: No CDR3 amino acid sequences recurred among expanded clones across subjects, suggesting private repertoires in all groups. Falling below healthy controls, multiple sclerosis showed the least TCR clonal expansion, while HTLV-1-associated myelopathy showed the most.

In germline, CDR1 is LGHDT, CDR2 YNNKEL (reference sequence). With 4 bases removed from V and 1 base from J, the gap between germline ends came to 7 bases. This CDR3 is built from 13 residues. This clonotype was seen at least ten times. Its antigen is not identified. The sequence came from a man in his thirties or forties with multiple sclerosis. The chain carries TRBV3-1 and TRBJ1-1, with a possible D match to TRBD1 (5 bases). What was sequenced was PBMCs. The CDR3 loop is CASSPTENTEAFF. The CDR3 region has the DNA TGTGCCAGCAGCCCGACAGAGAACACTGAAGCTTTCTTT.